This T cell receptor beta chain was recorded in a study of T cell responses to AZD1222 COVID-19 vaccine. Looking at the study overall: Pooling of second doses given at about 4 or about 12 weeks was done.

Trimming shortened V by 3 bases and J by 7 bases, and 9 bases separated the two germline ends. Germline loops: CDR1 DFQATT, CDR2 SNEGSKA (reference sequence). CDR3 length equals 11 residues. Worth noting for this clone: Its cognate antigen is unknown.

Notes on the study in general: Donors, mostly white British, included more females; clonal diversity was possibly underestimated. Scientists sampled the repertoires only once the peak T cell response had passed.

Generated by immunoSEQ multiplex PCR, the TCRdb table keeps only in-frame clones and is missing some. This sample has 85,000 to 130,000 clones, with 89% found just once. The specimen was peripheral blood, collected on day 0 of AZD1222 vaccination. This clonotype was obtained from an adult in good health. The chain has TRBV20-1 and TRBJ1-2; D ambiguous. CDR3 loop: CSASWWAGYTF. The CDR3 DNA follows: TGCAGTGCTAGTTGGTGGGCTGGCTACACCTTC.